Listed here are 16 T cell receptor beta chains from one sample, sequenced in a study of blood T cell repertoires in COVID-19. Here immunoSEQ multiplex PCR was the method, and the copy in TCRdb shows in-frame clones only, minus some. The sample yields 250,000 to 400,000 clones, roughly 90% seen once. The sequencing input was peripheral blood. Every receptor here comes from a woman in her 30s with COVID-19, enrolled during active disease.

The chain links TRBV6-6 to TRBJ1-5, with TRBD1 as a possible D gene (5 bases). The V end lost 9 bases, the J end lost 7 bases, and 16 bases lay between the germline ends. Germline V CDR1 and CDR2: MNHNY, SVGAGI (reference sequence). This CDR3 is built from 13 residues. The CDR3 region has the DNA TGTGCCAGTTGGCCAGGGAGGAACCAGCCCCAGCATTTT. The encoded protein is CASWPGRNQPQHF.

In its sample, this clone was seen a few times. This chain links TRBV27 with TRBJ1-6, with 9 bases matching TRBD1. V dropped 8 bases and J dropped 6; count of bases not matched to a gene: 5. This CDR3 region has 14 residues. Germline V CDR1 and CDR2: MNHEY, SMNVEV (reference sequence). In nucleotides, the CDR3 is TGTGCCAGCGGGTCGGGACAGGGTAATTCACCCCTCCACTTT. Amino acid sequence: CASGSGQGNSPLHF.

The CDR3 nucleotides read TGTGCCACGGGATTTCAAGAGACCCAGTACTTC. Translating it yields CATGFQETQYF. This chain links TRBV10-3 with TRBJ2-5; TRBD2 is a possible D gene (5 bases). Germline V CDR1 and CDR2: ENHRY, SYGVKD. V lost 10 bases and J 2 bases, leaving 8 bases between the germline ends. The CDR3 runs 11 residues.

V is TRBV19 and J is TRBJ2-5, with D perhaps TRBD2 (6 bases). V lost 4 bases to trimming and J lost 5 bases, with 14 bases between them. CDR1 and CDR2 from the germline V gene are LNHDA and SQIVND (reference sequence). There are 14 residues in the CDR3. The DNA of the CDR3 is TGTGCCAGTAGTACCACCGGGGGAGGTGAGACCCAGTACTTC. Protein: CASSTTGGGETQYF.

The genes are TRBV5-1 and TRBJ2-2, with 7 bases fitting TRBD2. The germline CDR1 and CDR2 sequences are SGHRS and YFSETQ. Trimming cost V 4 bases and J 3 bases; bases outside gene matches: 3. This CDR3 is 14 amino acids long. The DNA of the CDR3 is TGCGCCAGCAGCCGGGCGGGGGACACCGGGGAGCTGTTTTTT. Protein sequence: CASSRAGDTGELFF. Using reference TRBV5-1 and TRBJ2-2 for the parts outside the CDR3, the full variable domain is KAGVTQTPRYLIKTRGQQVTLSCSPISGHRSVSWYQQTPGQGLQFLFEYFSETQRNKGNFPGRFSGRQFSNSRSEMNVSTLELGDSALYLCASSRAGDTGELFFGEGSRLTVL.

This rearrangement joins TRBV3-1 (or the pseudogene TRBV3-2) to TRBJ2-4; 8 bases map to TRBD1. This CDR3 is built from 19 residues. J lost 0 bases, V lost 0 bases, and 10 bases had no gene match. CDR1 is LGHDT and CDR2 is YNNKEL in the germline V gene (reference sequence). The CDR3 here is CASSQDSGQGALAKNIQYF. CDR3 nucleotide sequence: TGTGCCAGCAGCCAAGATAGCGGCCAGGGGGCCCTAGCCAAAAACATTCAGTACTTC.

J is TRBJ2-7 and V is TRBV5-8, with TRBD1 identical over 7 bases. Trimming cost V 4 bases and J 3 bases; bases outside gene matches: 7. The CDR3 sequence is 14 residues long. Per the germline V gene, CDR1 is SGHTS and CDR2 is YDEGEE. Here the CDR3 DNA reads TGTGCCAGCAGCGCTTCCAGGGGGTACTACGAGCAGTACTTC. Amino acids: CASSASRGYYEQYF.

As to this clone: This specimen includes other DNA sequences encoding the same CDR3. The chain recombines TRBV11-3 with TRBJ2-2; 12 nucleotides line up with TRBD2. This CDR3 has 19 amino acids. V gave up 0 bases and J gave up 7 bases; unmatched junction bases: 12. The V gene's germline CDR1 is SGHNT and CDR2 YENEEA. In DNA form, the CDR3 reads TGTGCCAGCAGCTTAGATCTCGGACTAGCGGGACCTCCCCGCGGGGAGCTGTTTTTT. Translated, it gives CASSLDLGLAGPPRGELFF.

The chain employs TRBV5-1 and TRBJ1-6; 8 nucleotides line up with TRBD1. V gave up 4 bases and J gave up 11 bases; unmatched junction bases: 17. This CDR3 spans 17 amino acids. Germline loops: CDR1 SGHRS, CDR2 YFSETQ. This chain's CDR3 is CASSPGQGAGYWTPLHF. CDR3 nucleotides: TGCGCCAGCAGCCCCGGACAGGGAGCAGGATATTGGACACCCCTCCACTTT.

The CDR3 DNA follows: TGTGCCAGCAGCCCCAGGGGGGACGTAAGCACAGATACGCAGTATTTT. Its protein is CASSPRGDVSTDTQYF. V gene TRBV9 combines with J gene TRBJ2-3; D might be TRBD1 (7 bases). Germline V gene data show CDR1 as SGDLS and CDR2 as YYNGEE. Deletions cut 4 bases from V and 0 bases from J, with 15 bases between. The CDR3 contains 16 residues.

The chain recombines TRBV5-8 with TRBJ2-1, with TRBD2 as a possible D gene (7 bases). Germline assignment: CDR1 SGHTS and CDR2 YDEGEE. The V end was cut by 2 bases, the J end by 1 base, with 10 bases between. The CDR3 has 15 amino acids. CDR3 amino acids: CASSLGGASYNEQFF. DNA of the CDR3: TGTGCCAGCAGCTTAGGGGGGGCGTCCTACAATGAGCAGTTCTTC.

V is TRBV5-4 and J is TRBJ1-2; 8 nucleotides line up with TRBD1. Germline assignment: CDR1 SGHNT and CDR2 YYREEE (reference sequence). Germline trimming cut 4 bases from V and 8 bases from J; bases unmatched to any gene: 10. CDR3 length: 14 amino acids. The chain's CDR3 is CASSRGQGAEGYTF. CDR3 nucleotides: TGTGCCAGCAGCCGAGGGCAGGGGGCCGAAGGCTACACCTTC.

V and J are TRBV5-1 and TRBJ2-1; TRBD1 aligns across 10 bases. CDR1 and CDR2 (germline): SGHRS, YFSETQ. The V and J ends lost 2 bases and 2 bases, in that order; junction bases with no gene match: 4. The CDR3 has 16 amino acids. In DNA, the CDR3 is TGCGCCAGCAGCTTTACCGGGACAGGGGCCTACAATGAGCAGTTCTTC. This codes for CASSFTGTGAYNEQFF.

CDR3 sequence: CASSPVYNQPQHF. The DNA of the CDR3 is TGTGCCAGCAGCCCAGTATACAATCAGCCCCAGCATTTT. The chain employs TRBV7-8 and TRBJ1-5; D call uncertain. Per the germline V gene, CDR1 is SGHVS and CDR2 is FQNEAQ. CDR3 size: 13 residues. V dropped 5 bases and J dropped 3 bases, with 8 bases sitting between them.

The V and J genes are TRBV7-9 and TRBJ2-3; a weak D match, TRBD2 (7 bases). The CDR3 has 15 residues. The V end was cut by 4 bases, the J end by 2 bases, with 13 bases between. Germline values: CDR1 SEHNR, CDR2 FQNEAQ (reference sequence). The CDR3 loop reads CASSSRGADTDTQYF. DNA for the CDR3: TGTGCCAGCAGCTCACGGGGGGCGGACACAGATACGCAGTATTTT.

The rearrangement joins TRBV5-1 to TRBJ2-3, with 11 bases that match TRBD2. Per the germline V gene, CDR1 is SGHRS and CDR2 is YFSETQ. The CDR3 is made up of 17 amino acids. With 0 bases clipped from V and 3 bases from J, the junction kept 6 bases outside the gene matches. The CDR3 here is CASSLGTSGSGTDTQYF. The CDR3 coding sequence is TGCGCCAGCAGCTTGGGTACTAGCGGGAGTGGGACAGATACGCAGTATTTT. Full variable domain (missing parts from reference TRBV5-1 and TRBJ2-3): KAGVTQTPRYLIKTRGQQVTLSCSPISGHRSVSWYQQTPGQGLQFLFEYFSETQRNKGNFPGRFSGRQFSNSRSEMNVSTLELGDSALYLCASSLGTSGSGTDTQYFGPGTRLTVL.